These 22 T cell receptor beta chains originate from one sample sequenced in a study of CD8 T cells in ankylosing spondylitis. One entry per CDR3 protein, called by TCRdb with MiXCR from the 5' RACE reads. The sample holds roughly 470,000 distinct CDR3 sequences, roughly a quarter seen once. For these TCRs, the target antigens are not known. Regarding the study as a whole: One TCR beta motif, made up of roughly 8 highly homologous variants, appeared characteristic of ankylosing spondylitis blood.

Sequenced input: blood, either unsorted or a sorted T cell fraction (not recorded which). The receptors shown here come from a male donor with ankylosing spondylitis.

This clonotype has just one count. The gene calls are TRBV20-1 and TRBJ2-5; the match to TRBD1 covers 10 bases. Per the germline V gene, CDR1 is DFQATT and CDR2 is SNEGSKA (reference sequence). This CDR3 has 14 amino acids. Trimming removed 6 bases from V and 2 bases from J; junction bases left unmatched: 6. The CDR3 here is CSAPGTGDQETQYF. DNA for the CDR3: TGCAGTGCCCCCGGGACAGGGGATCAAGAGACCCAGTACTTC.

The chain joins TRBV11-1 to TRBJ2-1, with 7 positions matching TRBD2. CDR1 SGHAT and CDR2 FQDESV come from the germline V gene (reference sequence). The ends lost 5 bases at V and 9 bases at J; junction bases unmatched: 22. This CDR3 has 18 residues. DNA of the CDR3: TGTGCCAGCAGCACAAGGGGAGAGCGGGGAGTCGGGTTCGGTGAGCAGTTCTTC. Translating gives CASSTRGERGVGFGEQFF.

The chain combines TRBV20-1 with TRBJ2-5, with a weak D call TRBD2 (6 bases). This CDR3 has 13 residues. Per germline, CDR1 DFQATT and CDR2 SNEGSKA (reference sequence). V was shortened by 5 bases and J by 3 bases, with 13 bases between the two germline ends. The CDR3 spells CSALTGTEETQYF. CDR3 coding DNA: TGCAGTGCTTTAACCGGGACTGAAGAGACCCAGTACTTC.

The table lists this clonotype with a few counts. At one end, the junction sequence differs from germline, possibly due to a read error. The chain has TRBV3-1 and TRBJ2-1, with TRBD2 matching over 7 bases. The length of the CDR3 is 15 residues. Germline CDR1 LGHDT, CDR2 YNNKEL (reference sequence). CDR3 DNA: TGTGCCAGCAGCCAAGATTTCGGTGGACTAGGGAATCTGGTCTTC. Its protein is CASSQDFGGLGNLVF.

The CDR3 DNA reads TGCAGTGCTGTAGCGGAAACCGGGGAGCTGTTTTTT. Its protein product is CSAVAETGELFF. This chain connects TRBV20-1 to TRBJ2-2, with D maybe TRBD2 (6 bases). V lost 5 bases to trimming and J lost 5 bases, with 9 bases between them. The CDR3 is 12 residues long. Germline CDR1 DFQATT, CDR2 SNEGSKA (reference sequence).

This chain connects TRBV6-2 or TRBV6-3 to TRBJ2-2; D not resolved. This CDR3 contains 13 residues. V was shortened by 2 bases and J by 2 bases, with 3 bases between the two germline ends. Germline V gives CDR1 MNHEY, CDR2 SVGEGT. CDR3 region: CASSYINTGELFF. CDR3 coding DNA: TGTGCCAGCAGTTACATCAACACCGGGGAGCTGTTTTTT.

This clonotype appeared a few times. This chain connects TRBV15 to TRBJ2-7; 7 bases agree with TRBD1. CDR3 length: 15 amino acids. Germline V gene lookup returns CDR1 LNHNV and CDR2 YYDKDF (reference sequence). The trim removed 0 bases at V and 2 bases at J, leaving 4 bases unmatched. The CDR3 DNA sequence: TGTGCCACCAGCAGAGATGGACAGGCCCCCTACGAGCAGTACTTC. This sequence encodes CATSRDGQAPYEQYF.

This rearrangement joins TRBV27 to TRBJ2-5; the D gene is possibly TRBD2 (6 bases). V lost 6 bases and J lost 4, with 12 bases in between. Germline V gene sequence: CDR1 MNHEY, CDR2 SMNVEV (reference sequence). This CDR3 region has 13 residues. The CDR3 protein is CASRRTTAETQYF. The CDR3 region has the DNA TGTGCCAGCAGGAGGACTACAGCAGAGACCCAGTACTTC.

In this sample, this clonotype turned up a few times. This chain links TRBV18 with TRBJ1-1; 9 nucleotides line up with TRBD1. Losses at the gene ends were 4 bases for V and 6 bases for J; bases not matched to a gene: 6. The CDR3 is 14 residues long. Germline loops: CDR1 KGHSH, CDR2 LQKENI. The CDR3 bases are TGTGCCAGCTCACTTACCCGGGACAGGGCTGAAGCTTTCTTT. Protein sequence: CASSLTRDRAEAFF.

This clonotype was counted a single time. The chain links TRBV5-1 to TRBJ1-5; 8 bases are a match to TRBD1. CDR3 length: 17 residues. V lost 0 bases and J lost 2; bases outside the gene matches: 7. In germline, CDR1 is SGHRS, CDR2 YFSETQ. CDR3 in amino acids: CASSLGTGRGGNQPQHF. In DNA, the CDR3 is TGCGCCAGCAGCTTGGGGACAGGGCGAGGTGGCAATCAGCCCCAGCATTTT.

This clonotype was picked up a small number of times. The CDR3 spells CASSQDLGDNYGYTF. The CDR3, as DNA: TGTGCCAGCAGCCAAGATCTTGGGGACAACTATGGCTACACCTTC. J is TRBJ1-2 and V is TRBV3-1; tentatively, D is TRBD1 (5 bases). The V gene lost 0 bases and the J gene lost 2 bases, with 10 bases spanning the gap. Germline values: CDR1 LGHDT, CDR2 YNNKEL (reference sequence). The CDR3 has 15 amino acids.

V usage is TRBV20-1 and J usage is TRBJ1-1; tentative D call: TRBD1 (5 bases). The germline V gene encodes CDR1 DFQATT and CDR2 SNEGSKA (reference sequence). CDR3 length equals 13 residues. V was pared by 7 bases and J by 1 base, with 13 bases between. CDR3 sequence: CSGQGPANTEAFF. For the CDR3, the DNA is TGCAGTGGTCAGGGACCAGCGAACACTGAAGCTTTCTTT.

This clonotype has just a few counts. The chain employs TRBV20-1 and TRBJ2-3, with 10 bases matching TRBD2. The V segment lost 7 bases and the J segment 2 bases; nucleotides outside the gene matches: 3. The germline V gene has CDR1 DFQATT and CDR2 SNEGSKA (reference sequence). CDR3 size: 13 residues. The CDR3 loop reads CSGTSGVTDTQYF. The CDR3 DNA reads TGCAGTGGCACTAGCGGGGTCACAGATACGCAGTATTTT.

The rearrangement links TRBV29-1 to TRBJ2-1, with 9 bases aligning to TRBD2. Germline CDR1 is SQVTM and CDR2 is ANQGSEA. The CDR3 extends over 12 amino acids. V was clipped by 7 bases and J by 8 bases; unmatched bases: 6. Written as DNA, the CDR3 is TGCAGCGCGGGACTAGCAGACGATGAGCAGTTCTTC. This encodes CSAGLADDEQFF.

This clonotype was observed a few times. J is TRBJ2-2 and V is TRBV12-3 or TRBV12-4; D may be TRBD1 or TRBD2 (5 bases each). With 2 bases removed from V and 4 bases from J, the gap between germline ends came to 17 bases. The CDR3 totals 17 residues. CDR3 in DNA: TGTGCCAGCAGTTTAAAAGTCGGGGCCGACTCCACCGGGGAGCTGTTTTTT. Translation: CASSLKVGADSTGELFF.

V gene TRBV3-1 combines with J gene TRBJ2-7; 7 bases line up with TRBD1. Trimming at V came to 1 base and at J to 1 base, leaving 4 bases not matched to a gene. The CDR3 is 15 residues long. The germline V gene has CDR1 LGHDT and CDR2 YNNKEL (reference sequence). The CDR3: CASSQAPGQSYEQYV. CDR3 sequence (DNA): TGTGCCAGCAGCCAAGCCCCGGGACAGTCCTACGAGCAGTACGTC.

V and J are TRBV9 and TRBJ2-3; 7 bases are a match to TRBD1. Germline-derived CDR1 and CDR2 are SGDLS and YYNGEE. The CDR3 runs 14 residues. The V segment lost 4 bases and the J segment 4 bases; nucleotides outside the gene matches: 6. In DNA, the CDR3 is TGTGCCAGCAGCATTGGACAGGTTGCAGATACGCAGTATTTT. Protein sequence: CASSIGQVADTQYF.

The chain's CDR3 is CAGGIGGTDTQYF. CDR3 DNA sequence: TGTGCCGGCGGGATTGGGGGCACAGATACGCAGTATTTT. The J gene is TRBJ2-3, the V gene TRBV7-9; tentatively, D is TRBD2 (6 bases). The germline V gene encodes CDR1 SEHNR and CDR2 FQNEAQ (reference sequence). Trimming shortened V by 11 bases and J by 1 base, and 13 bases separated the two germline ends. The CDR3 sequence is 13 residues long.

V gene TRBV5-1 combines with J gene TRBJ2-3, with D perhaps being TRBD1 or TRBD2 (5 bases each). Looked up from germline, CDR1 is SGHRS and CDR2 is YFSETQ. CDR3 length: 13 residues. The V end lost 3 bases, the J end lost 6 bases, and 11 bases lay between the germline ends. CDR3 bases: TGCGCCAGCAGCTGGGGGACGGCGGATACGCAGTATTTT. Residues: CASSWGTADTQYF. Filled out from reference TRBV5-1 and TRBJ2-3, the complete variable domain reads KAGVTQTPRYLIKTRGQQVTLSCSPISGHRSVSWYQQTPGQGLQFLFEYFSETQRNKGNFPGRFSGRQFSNSRSEMNVSTLELGDSALYLCASSWGTADTQYFGPGTRLTVL.

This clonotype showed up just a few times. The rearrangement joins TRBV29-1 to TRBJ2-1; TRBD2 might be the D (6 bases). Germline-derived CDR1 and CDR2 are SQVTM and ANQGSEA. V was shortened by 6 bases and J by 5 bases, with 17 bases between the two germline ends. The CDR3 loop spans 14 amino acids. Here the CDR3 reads CSVYRGGAHNEQFF. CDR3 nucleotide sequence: TGCAGCGTGTATCGAGGCGGGGCTCACAATGAGCAGTTCTTC.

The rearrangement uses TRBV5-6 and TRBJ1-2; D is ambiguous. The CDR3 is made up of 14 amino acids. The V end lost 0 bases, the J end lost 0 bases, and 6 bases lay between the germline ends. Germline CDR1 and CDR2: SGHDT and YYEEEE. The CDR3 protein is CASSLVRTNYGYTF. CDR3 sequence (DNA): TGTGCCAGCAGCTTGGTCAGAACTAACTATGGCTACACCTTC.

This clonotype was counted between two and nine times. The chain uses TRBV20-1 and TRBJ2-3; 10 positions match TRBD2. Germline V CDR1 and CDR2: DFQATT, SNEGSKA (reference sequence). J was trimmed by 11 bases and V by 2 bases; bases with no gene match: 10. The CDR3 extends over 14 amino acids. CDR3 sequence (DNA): TGCAGTGCTAGACTAGCGGGGGCCGGAGGGGTGCAGTATTTT. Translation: CSARLAGAGGVQYF.